This is a list of T cell receptor beta chains from one sample in a study of CD8 T cells in ankylosing spondylitis. TCRdb re-analysed the 5' RACE reads in MiXCR, keeping a single row per CDR3 protein. This table has 200,000 to 300,000 distinct CDR3 sequences, more than 20% appearing once. Material for sequencing was blood, either unsorted or a sorted T cell fraction (not recorded which). These receptors came from a male donor with ankylosing spondylitis or in good health (not recorded which). The conserved cysteine and the conserved F or W are not part of the CDR3 here. D genes are given only for firm matches.

D gene | V gene | CDR3 protein
NA | TRBV20-1 | SATRLQQY
TRBD2 | TRBV20-1 | SAGTSGGSGGELF
TRBD1 | TRBV6-5 | ASSYSRTGRNEQF
TRBD2 | TRBV20-1 | SAGSGGLTDTQY
TRBD2 | TRBV11-2 | ASSTSRTSDEQF
NA | TRBV6-4 | ASSPLRQETQY
NA | TRBV15 | ATSRDLTDYGYT
NA | TRBV20-1 | SARDRGKTYEQY
TRBD2 | TRBV6-5 | ASRGGGTQY
NA | TRBV4-2 | ASSQDHGLLSGANVLT
NA | TRBV2 | ASRGSGYTDTQY
NA | TRBV20-1 | SARGTPLTEQY
NA | TRBV20-1 | SASLRGGTEAF
TRBD2 | TRBV3-1 | ASSQGTSGWETQY
TRBD2 | TRBV4-2 | ASSQDGLWGTSGEETQY
TRBD2 | TRBV20-1 | SARPIAGDTHNEQF
TRBD2 | TRBV12-3/TRBV12-4 | ASSRSGGYYEQY
NA | TRBV20-1 | SARTVKLGGYT
NA | TRBV20-1 | SAKHVWFSEAF